The clone carrying this T cell receptor beta chain has a handful of counts. The CDR3 runs 14 residues. The germline gives CDR1 SQVTM, CDR2 ANQGSEA. V gave up 6 bases and J gave up 6 bases, with 21 bases separating them. This sample was taken from a study of beta chain features in type 1 diabetes. Reverse transcription of all isolated RNA meant that expressed TCRB transcripts were sequenced. Clones were read by immunoSEQ multiplex PCR, and TCRdb kept only the in-frame ones, dropping some. The data show a few hundred thousand clones, 11% seen once. This chain connects TRBV29-1 to TRBJ2-7; D is perhaps TRBD1 (6 bases). The receptor's source is a man aged 18 to 35 in good health. The sample was central memory CD4+ T cells from blood. CDR3 sequence reads: CSVAGTLLNSEQYF. For the CDR3, the DNA is TGCAGCGTGGCCGGGACACTTCTCAACTCCGAGCAGTACTTC.